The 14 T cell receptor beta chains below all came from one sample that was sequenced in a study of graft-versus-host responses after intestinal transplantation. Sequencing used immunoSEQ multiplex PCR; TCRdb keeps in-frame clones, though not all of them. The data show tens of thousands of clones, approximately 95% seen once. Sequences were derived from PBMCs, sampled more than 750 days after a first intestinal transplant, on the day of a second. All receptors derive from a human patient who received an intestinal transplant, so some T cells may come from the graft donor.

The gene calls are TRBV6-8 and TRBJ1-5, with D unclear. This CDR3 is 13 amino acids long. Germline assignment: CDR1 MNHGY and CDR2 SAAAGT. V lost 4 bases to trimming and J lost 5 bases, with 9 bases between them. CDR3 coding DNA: TGTGCCAGCAGTTTAGTCCAATATCAGCCCCAGCATTTT. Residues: CASSLVQYQPQHF.

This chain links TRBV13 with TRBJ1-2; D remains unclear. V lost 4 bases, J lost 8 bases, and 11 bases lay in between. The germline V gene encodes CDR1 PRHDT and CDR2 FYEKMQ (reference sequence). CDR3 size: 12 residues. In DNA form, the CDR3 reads TGTGCCAGCAGCTACGGACGAACCGGCTACACCTTC. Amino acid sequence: CASSYGRTGYTF.

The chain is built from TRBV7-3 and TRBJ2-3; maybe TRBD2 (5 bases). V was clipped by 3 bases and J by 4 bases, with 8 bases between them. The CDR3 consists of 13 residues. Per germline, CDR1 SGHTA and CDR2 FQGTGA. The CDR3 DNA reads TGTGCCAGCAGCTTTGGGGAGCCAGATACGCAGTATTTT. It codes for CASSFGEPDTQYF. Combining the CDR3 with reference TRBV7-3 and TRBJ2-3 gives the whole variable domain GAGVSQTPSNKVTEKGKYVELRCDPISGHTALYWYRQSLGQGPEFLIYFQGTGAADDSGLPNDRFFAVRPEGSVSTLKIQRTERGDSAVYLCASSFGEPDTQYFGPGTRLTVL.

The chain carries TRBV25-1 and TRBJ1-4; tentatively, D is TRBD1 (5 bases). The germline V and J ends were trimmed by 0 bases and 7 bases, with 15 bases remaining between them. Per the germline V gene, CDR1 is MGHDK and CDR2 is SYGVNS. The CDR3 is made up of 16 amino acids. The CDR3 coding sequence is TGTGCCAGCAGTGAATATTTGGGGGACTTCGGTGAAAAACTGTTTTTT. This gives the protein CASSEYLGDFGEKLFF. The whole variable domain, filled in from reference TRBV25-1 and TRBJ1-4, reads EADIYQTPRYLVIGTGKKITLECSQTMGHDKMYWYQQDPGMELHLIHYSYGVNSTEKGDLSSESTVSRIRTEHFPLTLESARPSHTSQYLCASSEYLGDFGEKLFFGSGTQLSVL.

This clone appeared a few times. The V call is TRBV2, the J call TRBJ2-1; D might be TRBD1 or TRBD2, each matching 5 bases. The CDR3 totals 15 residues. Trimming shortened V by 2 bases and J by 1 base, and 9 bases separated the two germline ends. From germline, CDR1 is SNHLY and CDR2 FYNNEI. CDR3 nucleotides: TGTGCCAGCAGTGAACGAGGGGTTTCCTACAATGAGCAGTTCTTC. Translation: CASSERGVSYNEQFF.

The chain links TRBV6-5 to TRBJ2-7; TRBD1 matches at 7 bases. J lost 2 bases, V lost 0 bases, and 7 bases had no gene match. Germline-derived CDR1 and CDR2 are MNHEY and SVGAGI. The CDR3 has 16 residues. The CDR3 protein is CASSYSKAGGTYEQYF. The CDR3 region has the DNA TGTGCCAGCAGTTACTCGAAGGCAGGGGGAACCTACGAGCAGTACTTC.

This CDR3 reads CASSFDRVGGELFF. CDR3 DNA: TGTGCCAGCAGCTTTGACAGGGTAGGAGGGGAGCTGTTTTTT. The chain uses TRBV6-5 and TRBJ2-2; 7 bases map to TRBD1. This CDR3 is built from 14 residues. V was pared by 6 bases and J by 8 bases, with 9 bases of the junction left unmatched. Looked up from germline, CDR1 is MNHEY and CDR2 is SVGAGI.

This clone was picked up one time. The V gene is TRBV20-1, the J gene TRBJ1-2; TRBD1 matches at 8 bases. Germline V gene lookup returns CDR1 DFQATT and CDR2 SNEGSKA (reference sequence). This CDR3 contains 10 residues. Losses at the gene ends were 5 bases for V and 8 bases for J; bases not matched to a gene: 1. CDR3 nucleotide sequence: TGCAGTGCTGGGGACAGGGGCTACACCTTC. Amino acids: CSAGDRGYTF.

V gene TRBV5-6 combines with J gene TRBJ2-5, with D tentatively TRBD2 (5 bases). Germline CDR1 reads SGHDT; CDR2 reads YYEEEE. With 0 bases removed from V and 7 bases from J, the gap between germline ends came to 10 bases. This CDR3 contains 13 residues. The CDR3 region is CASSLEASSTQYF. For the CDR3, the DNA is TGTGCCAGCAGCTTGGAGGCTAGCTCGACCCAGTACTTC.

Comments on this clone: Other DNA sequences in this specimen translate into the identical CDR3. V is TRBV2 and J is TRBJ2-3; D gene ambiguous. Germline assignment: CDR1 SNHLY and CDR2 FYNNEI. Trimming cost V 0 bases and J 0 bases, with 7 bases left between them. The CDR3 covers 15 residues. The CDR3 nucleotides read TGTGCCAGCAGTGAAGCGATATCCAGCACAGATACGCAGTATTTT. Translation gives CASSEAISSTDTQYF.

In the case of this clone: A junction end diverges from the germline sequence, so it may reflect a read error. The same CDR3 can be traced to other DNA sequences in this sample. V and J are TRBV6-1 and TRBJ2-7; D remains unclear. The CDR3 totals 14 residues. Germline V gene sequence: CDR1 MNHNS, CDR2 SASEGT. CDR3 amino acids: CASSEQSSSYEQYF. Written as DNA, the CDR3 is TGTGCCAGCAGTGAGCAGAGTAGCTCCTACGAGCAGTATTTC.

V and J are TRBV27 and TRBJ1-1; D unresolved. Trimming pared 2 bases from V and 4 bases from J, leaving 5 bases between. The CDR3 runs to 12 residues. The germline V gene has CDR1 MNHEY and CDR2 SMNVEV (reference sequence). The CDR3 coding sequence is TGTGCCAGCAGTTTAGGGAGCACTGAAGCTTTCTTT. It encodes CASSLGSTEAFF.

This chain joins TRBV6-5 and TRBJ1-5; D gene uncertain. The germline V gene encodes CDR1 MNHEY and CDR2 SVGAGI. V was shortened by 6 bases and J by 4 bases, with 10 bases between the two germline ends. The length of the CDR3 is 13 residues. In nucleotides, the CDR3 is TGTGCCAGCAGGGAACAGATAAATCAGCCCCAGCATTTT. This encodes CASREQINQPQHF.

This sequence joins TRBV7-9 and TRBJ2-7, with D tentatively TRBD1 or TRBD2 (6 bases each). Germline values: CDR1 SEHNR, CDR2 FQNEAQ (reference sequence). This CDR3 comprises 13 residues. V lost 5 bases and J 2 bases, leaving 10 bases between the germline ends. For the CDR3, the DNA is TGTGCCAGCAGCCGGGGGCCAACCTACGAGCAGTACTTC. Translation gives CASSRGPTYEQYF.